This T cell receptor (beta chain) was captured by sequencing in a study of cytomegalovirus exposure and HLA in healthy donors. The study's findings and limits: Reportedly, fewer N-insertions than the 666-donor mean appeared in an Asian-associated ancestry cluster in a later analysis. Altogether, some 170 TCR beta chains were recorded as cytomegalovirus-associated.

The PCR used 60 Vbeta and 13 Jbeta primers. The data were produced by immunoSEQ multiplex PCR, yet TCRdb's version contains in-frame clones alone and is incomplete. The sample lists tens of thousands of clones; under 85% were seen once. V was clipped by 0 bases and J by 2 bases, with 11 bases between them. Germline CDR1 and CDR2: SGHVS and FQNEAQ. There are 16 residues in the CDR3. Turning to this clone: Its matching antigen is unknown.

This chain links TRBV7-8 with TRBJ1-5, with no clear D. Sequencing input: PBMCs. The TCR sequence derives from a woman aged 40 to 55 in good health and CMV-seropositive. The CDR3 DNA reads as TGTGCCAGCAGCTTAGCGCGCCTACTAGGCAATCAGCCCCAGCATTTT. Translating it yields CASSLARLLGNQPQHF.